What follows is one TCR beta chain and its context. Antigen specificity is unknown. One entry per CDR3 protein, called by TCRdb with MiXCR from the reads. The sample gives hundreds of thousands of distinct CDR3 sequences, 30% to 40% of which show up once; roughly 20% is in the top ten. The data were taken from a study of T cell repertoires in cytomegalovirus infection. Overall study findings and caveats: Of the TCR beta families, the public ones yielded a cumulative frequency that identified carriers of CMV plus the relevant HLA.

V was shortened by 0 bases and J by 9 bases, with 9 bases between the two germline ends. The CDR3 sequence is 13 residues long. Per the germline V gene, CDR1 is SGHAT and CDR2 is FQNNGV. The material sequenced was cultured PBMCs, taken from culture after CMV antigen stimulation. This clonotype was obtained from a human donor in good health (CMV status not recorded). Some clones in this sample may be carry-over from other donors' samples. This chain uses TRBV11-2 with TRBJ1-5, with D uncertain. The CDR3 coding sequence is TGTGCCAGCAGCTTAGACGCCCCTTTGCCCCAGCATTTT. It translates to CASSLDAPLPQHF.